These 9 T cell receptor beta chains came from one sample sequenced in a study of beta chain features in type 1 diabetes. Antigens for these TCRs are unknown. The study's findings and limits: Type 1 diabetes patients showed a moderate but significant shortening of TCRB CDR3s in all four CD4+ subsets.

Investigators reverse transcribed all isolated RNA, so they sequenced expressed TCRB transcripts. Profiling relied on immunoSEQ multiplex PCR, and the TCRdb table lists in-frame clones only, not all of them. Of 300,000 to 400,000 clones listed, approximately 9.7% are singletons. Sequenced material: central memory CD4+ T cells from blood. The receptors derive from a man aged 25-40 years with type 1 diabetes.

The chain carries TRBV5-1 and TRBJ2-1; TRBD2 agrees at 10 bases. Germline-derived CDR1 and CDR2 are SGHRS and YFSETQ. This CDR3 contains 14 residues. With 7 bases clipped from V and 7 bases from J, the junction kept 8 bases outside the gene matches. The CDR3 reads CASFKRGGKNEQFF. In DNA form, the CDR3 reads TGCGCCAGCTTTAAGCGGGGGGGCAAAAATGAGCAGTTCTTC.

This clone has a handful of counts. The chain joins TRBV6-1 to TRBJ2-7; D is undetermined. CDR3 length: 14 amino acids. Germline V lookup: CDR1 MNHNS, CDR2 SASEGT. V lost 5 bases to trimming and J lost 1 base, with 12 bases between them. The DNA for the CDR3 is TGTGCCAGCAGTACGTCTAGGGTTTCCTACGAGCAGTACTTC. It translates to CASSTSRVSYEQYF.

This clone turned up a few times. The rearrangement joins TRBV29-1 to TRBJ2-7, with 8 bases that match TRBD1. The germline V gene encodes CDR1 SQVTM and CDR2 ANQGSEA. V shed 4 bases, J shed 4 bases, and the junction held 12 bases outside the gene matches. This CDR3 is built from 15 residues. CDR3 nucleotides: TGCAGCGTTGTTCTCTTTGGCAGGGGGCTATACGAGCAGTACTTC. It codes for CSVVLFGRGLYEQYF.

J is TRBJ2-7 and V is TRBV29-1; no clear D gene. V was trimmed by 1 base and J by 6 bases, leaving 13 bases between them. There are 13 residues in the CDR3. CDR1 and CDR2 (germline): SQVTM, ANQGSEA. CDR3 residues: CSVEGPQLGEQYF. The CDR3 coding sequence is TGCAGCGTTGAAGGACCACAACTGGGCGAGCAGTACTTC.

This clone was picked up a small number of times. The rearrangement uses TRBV4-3 and TRBJ2-1, with a tentative D call TRBD2 (6 bases). The CDR3 totals 15 residues. Germline values: CDR1 LGHNA, CDR2 YSLEER. Trimming took off 4 bases at V and 3 bases at J, with 13 bases between the two ends. CDR3 in amino acids: CASSPPGVLYNEQFF. The CDR3 DNA reads as TGCGCCAGCAGCCCACCGGGGGTCCTCTACAATGAGCAGTTCTTC.

For this clone: Germline is not matched at one junction end, which may reflect a read error. The genes are TRBV6-1 and TRBJ1-4; 11 bases are a match to TRBD1. CDR3 length equals 18 residues. Germline CDR1 and CDR2: MNHNS and SASEGT. CDR3 loop: CAISASGTGGSTNEKLFF. CDR3 nucleotide sequence: TGTGCCATCAGTGCCTCCGGGACAGGGGGTTCGACTAATGAAAAACTGTTTTTT.

The V and J genes are TRBV5-5 and TRBJ2-6, with D uncertain. The V gene's germline CDR1 is SGHKS and CDR2 YYEKEE (reference sequence). This CDR3 spans 16 amino acids. The germline V and J ends were trimmed by 1 base and 0 bases, with 8 bases remaining between them. The CDR3 spells CASSLYVNSGANVLTF. DNA for the CDR3: TGTGCCAGCAGCTTGTACGTCAACTCTGGGGCCAACGTCCTGACTTTC.

This chain connects TRBV27 to TRBJ1-2; TRBD1 matches 7 bases. Per the germline V gene, CDR1 is MNHEY and CDR2 is SMNVEV (reference sequence). The V gene end was trimmed by 6 bases and the J gene end by 6 bases; junction bases not matched to a gene: 7. This CDR3 is built from 13 residues. The CDR3 spells CASRLTGAHGYTF. Here the CDR3 DNA reads TGTGCCAGCAGACTTACAGGGGCCCATGGCTACACCTTC.

This clone was seen only a few times. The CDR3 reads CAISDGREGQASGYTF. The CDR3 DNA sequence: TGTGCCATCAGTGACGGTAGAGAAGGGCAGGCGAGTGGCTACACCTTC. The chain recombines TRBV10-3 with TRBJ1-2; D gene uncertain. The CDR3 loop spans 16 amino acids. V dropped 3 bases and J dropped 7 bases, with 21 bases sitting between them. Germline V lookup: CDR1 ENHRY, CDR2 SYGVKD.